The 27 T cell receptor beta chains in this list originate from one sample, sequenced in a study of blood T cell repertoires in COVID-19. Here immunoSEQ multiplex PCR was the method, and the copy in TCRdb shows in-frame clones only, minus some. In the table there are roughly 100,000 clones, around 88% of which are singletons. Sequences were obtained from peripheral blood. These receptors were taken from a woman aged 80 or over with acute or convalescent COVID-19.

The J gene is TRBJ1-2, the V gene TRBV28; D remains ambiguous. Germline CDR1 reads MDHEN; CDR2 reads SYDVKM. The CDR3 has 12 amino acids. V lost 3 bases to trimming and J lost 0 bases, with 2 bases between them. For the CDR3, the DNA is TGTGCCAGCAGTTTCACTAACTATGGCTACACCTTC. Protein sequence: CASSFTNYGYTF.

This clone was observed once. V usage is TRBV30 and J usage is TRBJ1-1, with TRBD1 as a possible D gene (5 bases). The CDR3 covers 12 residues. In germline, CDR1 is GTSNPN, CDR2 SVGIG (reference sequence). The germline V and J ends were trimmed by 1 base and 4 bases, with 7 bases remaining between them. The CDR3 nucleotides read TGTGCCTGGAGTGGGAGGGGCACTGAAGCTTTCTTT. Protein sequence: CAWSGRGTEAFF.

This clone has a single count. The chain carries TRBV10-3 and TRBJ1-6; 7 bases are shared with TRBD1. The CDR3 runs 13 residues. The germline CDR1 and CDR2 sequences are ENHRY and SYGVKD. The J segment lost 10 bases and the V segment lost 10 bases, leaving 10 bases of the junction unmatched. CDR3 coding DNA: TGTGCCAGTACCGGGACAGTGGAATCACCCCTCCACTTT. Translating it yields CASTGTVESPLHF.

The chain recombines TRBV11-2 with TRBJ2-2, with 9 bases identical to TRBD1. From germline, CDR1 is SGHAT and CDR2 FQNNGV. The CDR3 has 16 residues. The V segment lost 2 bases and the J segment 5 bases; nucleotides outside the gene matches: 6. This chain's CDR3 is CASSLILTGGTGELFF. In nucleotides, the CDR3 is TGTGCCAGCAGCTTAATTTTGACAGGGGGAACCGGGGAGCTGTTTTTT.

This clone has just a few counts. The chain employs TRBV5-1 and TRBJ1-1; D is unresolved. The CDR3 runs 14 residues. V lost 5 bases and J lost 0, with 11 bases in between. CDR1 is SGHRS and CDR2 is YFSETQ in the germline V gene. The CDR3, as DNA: TGCGCCAGCAGGGGAGAAATTATGAACACTGAAGCTTTCTTT. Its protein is CASRGEIMNTEAFF.

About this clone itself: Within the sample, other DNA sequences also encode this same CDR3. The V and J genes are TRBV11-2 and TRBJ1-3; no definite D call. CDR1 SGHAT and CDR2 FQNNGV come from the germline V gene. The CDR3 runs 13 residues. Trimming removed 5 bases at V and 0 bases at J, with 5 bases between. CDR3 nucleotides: TGTGCCAGCAGCGGGAGCTCTGGAAACACCATATATTTT. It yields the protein CASSGSSGNTIYF.

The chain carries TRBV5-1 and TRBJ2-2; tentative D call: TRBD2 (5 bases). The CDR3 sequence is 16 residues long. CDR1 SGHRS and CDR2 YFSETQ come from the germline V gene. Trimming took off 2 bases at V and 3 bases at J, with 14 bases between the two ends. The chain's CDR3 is CASSLGTAGYTGELFF. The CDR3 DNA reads TGCGCCAGCAGCTTAGGCACGGCGGGCTACACCGGGGAGCTGTTTTTT.

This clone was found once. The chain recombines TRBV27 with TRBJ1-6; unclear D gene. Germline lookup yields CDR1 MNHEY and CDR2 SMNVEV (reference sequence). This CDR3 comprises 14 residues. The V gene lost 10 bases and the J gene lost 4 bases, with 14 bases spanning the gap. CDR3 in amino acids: CATSYGGYNSPLHF. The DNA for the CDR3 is TGTGCCACTTCCTACGGAGGGTATAATTCACCCCTCCACTTT.

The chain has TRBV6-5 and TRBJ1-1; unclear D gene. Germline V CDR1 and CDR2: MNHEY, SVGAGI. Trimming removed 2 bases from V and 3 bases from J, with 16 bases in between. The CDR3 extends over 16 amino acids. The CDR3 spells CASSYEILYADTEAFF. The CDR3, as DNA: TGTGCCAGCAGTTACGAAATTCTGTACGCGGACACTGAAGCTTTCTTT.

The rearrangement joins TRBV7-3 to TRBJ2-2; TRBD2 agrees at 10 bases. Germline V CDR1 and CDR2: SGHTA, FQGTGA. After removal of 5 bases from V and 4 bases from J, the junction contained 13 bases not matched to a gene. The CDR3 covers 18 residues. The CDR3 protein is CASSPRAGGPRGTGELFF. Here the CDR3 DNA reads TGTGCCAGCAGCCCAAGAGCGGGGGGGCCTCGAGGCACCGGGGAGCTGTTTTTT. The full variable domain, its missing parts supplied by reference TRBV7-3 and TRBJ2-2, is GAGVSQTPSNKVTEKGKYVELRCDPISGHTALYWYRQSLGQGPEFLIYFQGTGAADDSGLPNDRFFAVRPEGSVSTLKIQRTERGDSAVYLCASSPRAGGPRGTGELFFGEGSRLTVL.

The CDR3 DNA reads TGTGCCAGCAGTGGGGGGGGGACCTTGAACACTGAAGCTTTCTTT. This translates into CASSGGGTLNTEAFF. V usage is TRBV2 and J usage is TRBJ1-1; maybe TRBD1 (5 bases). The CDR3 runs to 15 residues. V lost 4 bases to trimming and J lost 0 bases, with 12 bases between them. Germline CDR1 is SNHLY and CDR2 is FYNNEI.

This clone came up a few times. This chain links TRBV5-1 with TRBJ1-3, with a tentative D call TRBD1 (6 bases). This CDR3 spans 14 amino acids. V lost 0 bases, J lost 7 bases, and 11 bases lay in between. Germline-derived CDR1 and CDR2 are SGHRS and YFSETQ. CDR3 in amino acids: CASSLEGGRNTIYF. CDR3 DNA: TGCGCCAGCAGCTTGGAAGGGGGAAGGAACACCATATATTTT.

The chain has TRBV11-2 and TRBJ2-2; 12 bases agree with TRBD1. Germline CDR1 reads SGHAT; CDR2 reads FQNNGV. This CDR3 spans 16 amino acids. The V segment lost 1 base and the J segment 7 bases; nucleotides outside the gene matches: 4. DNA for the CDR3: TGTGCCAGCAGCTTAGGGGACAGGGGGCGCGGCGGGGAGCTGTTTTTT. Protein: CASSLGDRGRGGELFF.

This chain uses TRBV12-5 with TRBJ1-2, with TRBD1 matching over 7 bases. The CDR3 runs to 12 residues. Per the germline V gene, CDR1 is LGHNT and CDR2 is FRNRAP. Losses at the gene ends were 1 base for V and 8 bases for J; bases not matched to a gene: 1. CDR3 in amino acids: CASGLGQGGYTF. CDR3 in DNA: TGTGCTAGTGGTTTGGGACAGGGCGGCTACACCTTC.

The CDR3 DNA sequence: TGCGCCAGCAGTCACCCCGGGGTAGGGAGGGTTTCCTACGAGCAGTACTTC. It specifies CASSHPGVGRVSYEQYF. This sequence joins TRBV23-1 and TRBJ2-7; 7 nucleotides align to TRBD2. TRBV23-1 is an open reading frame whose function is uncertain. The ends lost 3 bases at V and 1 base at J; junction bases unmatched: 12. CDR3 size: 17 residues.

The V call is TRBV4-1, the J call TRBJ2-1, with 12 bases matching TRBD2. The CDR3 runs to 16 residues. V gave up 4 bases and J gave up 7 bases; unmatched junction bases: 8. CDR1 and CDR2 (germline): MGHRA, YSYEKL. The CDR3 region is CASSPLTSGGLNEQFF. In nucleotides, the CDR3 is TGCGCCAGCAGCCCCTTAACTAGCGGGGGGCTTAATGAGCAGTTCTTC.

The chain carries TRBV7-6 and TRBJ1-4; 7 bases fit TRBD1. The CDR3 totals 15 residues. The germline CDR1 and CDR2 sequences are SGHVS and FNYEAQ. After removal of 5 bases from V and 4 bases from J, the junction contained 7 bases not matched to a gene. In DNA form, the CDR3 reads TGTGCCAGCAGCACCGGGACAGCCAATAATGAAAAACTGTTTTTT. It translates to CASSTGTANNEKLFF.

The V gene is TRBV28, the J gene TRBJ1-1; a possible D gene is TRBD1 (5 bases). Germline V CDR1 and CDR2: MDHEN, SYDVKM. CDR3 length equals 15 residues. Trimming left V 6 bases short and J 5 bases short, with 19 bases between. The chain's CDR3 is CASSSIGEGRTEAFF. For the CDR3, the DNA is TGTGCCAGCAGCTCAATAGGGGAGGGAAGAACTGAAGCTTTCTTT. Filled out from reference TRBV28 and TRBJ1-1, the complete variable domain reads DVKVTQSSRYLVKRTGEKVFLECVQDMDHENMFWYRQDPGLGLRLIYFSYDVKMKEKGDIPEGYSVSREKKERFSLILESASTNQTSMYLCASSSIGEGRTEAFFGQGTRLTVV.

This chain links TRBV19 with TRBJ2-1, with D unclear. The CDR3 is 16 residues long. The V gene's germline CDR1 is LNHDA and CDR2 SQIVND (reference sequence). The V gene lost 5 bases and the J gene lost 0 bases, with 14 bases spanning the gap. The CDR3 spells CASSLSLLSSYNEQFF. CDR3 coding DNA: TGTGCCAGTAGTTTATCCCTATTAAGCTCCTACAATGAGCAGTTCTTC.

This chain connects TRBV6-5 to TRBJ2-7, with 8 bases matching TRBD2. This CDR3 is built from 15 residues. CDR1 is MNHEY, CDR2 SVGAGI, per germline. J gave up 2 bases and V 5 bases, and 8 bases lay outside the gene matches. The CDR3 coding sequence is TGTGCCAGCAGTACCGGGACTAGAGTGGCCTACGAGCAGTACTTC. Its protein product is CASSTGTRVAYEQYF.

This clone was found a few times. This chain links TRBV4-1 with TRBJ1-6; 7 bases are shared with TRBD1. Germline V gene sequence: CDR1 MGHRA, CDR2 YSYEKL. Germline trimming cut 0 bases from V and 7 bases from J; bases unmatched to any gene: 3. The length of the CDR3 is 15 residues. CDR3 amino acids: CASSQDRGENSPLHF. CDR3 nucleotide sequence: TGCGCCAGCAGCCAAGACAGGGGGGAAAATTCACCCCTCCACTTT.

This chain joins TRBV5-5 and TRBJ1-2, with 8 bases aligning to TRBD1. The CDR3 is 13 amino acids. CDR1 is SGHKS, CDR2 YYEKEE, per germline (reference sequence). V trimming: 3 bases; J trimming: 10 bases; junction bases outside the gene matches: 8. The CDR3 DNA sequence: TGTGCCAGCAGCTCGACAGGGGTCCCAGTCTACACCTTC. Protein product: CASSSTGVPVYTF.

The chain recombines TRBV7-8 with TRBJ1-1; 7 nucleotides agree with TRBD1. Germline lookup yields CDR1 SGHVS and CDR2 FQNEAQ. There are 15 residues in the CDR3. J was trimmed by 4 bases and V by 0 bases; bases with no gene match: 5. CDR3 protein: CASSLATGAGTEAFF. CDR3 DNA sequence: TGTGCCAGCAGCTTAGCAACAGGGGCGGGCACTGAAGCTTTCTTT.

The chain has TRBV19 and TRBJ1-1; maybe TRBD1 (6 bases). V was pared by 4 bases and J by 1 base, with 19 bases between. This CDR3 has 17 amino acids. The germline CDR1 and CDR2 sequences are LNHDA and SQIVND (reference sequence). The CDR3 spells CASSKGPARGSNTEAFF. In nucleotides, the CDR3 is TGTGCCAGTAGTAAAGGGCCGGCAAGGGGGTCGAACACTGAAGCTTTCTTT.

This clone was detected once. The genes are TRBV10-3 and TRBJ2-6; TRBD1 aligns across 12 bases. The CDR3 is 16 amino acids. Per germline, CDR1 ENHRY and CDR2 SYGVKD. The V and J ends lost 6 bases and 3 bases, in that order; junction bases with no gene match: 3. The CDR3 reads CAIRGQGASGANVLTF. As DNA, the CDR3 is TGTGCCATCAGGGGACAGGGGGCAAGTGGGGCCAACGTCCTGACTTTC.

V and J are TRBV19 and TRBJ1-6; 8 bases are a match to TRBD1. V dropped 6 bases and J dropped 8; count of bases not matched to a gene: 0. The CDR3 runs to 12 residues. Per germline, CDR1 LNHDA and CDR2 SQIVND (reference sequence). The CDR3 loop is CASRDRDSPLHF. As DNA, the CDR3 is TGTGCCAGTAGGGACAGGGATTCACCCCTCCACTTT.

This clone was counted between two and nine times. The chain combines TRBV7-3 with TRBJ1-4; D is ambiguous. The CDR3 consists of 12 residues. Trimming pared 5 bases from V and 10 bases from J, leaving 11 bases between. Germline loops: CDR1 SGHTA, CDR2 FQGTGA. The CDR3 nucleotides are TGTGCCAGCAGCGGGGAGGACGGAAAACTGTTTTTT. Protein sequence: CASSGEDGKLFF.